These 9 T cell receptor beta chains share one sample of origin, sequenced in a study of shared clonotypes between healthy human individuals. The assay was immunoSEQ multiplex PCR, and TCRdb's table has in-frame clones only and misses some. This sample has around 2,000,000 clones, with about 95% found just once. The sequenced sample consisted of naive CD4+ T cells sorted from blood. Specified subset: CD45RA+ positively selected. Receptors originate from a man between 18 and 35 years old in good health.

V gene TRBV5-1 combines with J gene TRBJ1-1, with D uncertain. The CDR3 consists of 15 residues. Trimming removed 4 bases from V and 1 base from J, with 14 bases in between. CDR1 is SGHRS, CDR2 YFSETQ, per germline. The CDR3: CASSVWKEGNTEAFF. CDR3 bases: TGCGCCAGCAGCGTATGGAAAGAGGGGAACACTGAAGCTTTCTTT.

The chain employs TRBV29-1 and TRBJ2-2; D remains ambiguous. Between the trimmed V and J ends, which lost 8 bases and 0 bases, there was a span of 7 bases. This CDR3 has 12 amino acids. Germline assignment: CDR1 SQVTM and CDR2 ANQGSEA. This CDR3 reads CSSCTNTGELFF. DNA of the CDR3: TGCAGCTCGTGCACGAACACCGGGGAGCTGTTTTTT.

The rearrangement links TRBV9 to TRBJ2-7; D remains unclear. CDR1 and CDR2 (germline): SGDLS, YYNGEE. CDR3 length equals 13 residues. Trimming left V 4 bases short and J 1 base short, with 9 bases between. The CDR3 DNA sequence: TGTGCCAGCAGCCCGACTGAATCCTACGAGCAGTACTTC. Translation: CASSPTESYEQYF.

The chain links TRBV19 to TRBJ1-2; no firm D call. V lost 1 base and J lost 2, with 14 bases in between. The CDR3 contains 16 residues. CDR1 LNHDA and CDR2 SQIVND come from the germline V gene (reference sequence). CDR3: CASSIVGWIGNYGYTF. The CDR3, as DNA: TGTGCCAGTAGTATAGTCGGGTGGATAGGGAACTATGGCTACACCTTC. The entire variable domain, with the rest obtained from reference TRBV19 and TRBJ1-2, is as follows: DGGITQSPKYLFRKEGQNVTLSCEQNLNHDAMYWYRQDPGQGLRLIYYSQIVNDFQKGDIAEGYSVSREKKESFPLTVTSAQKNPTAFYLCASSIVGWIGNYGYTFGSGTRLTVV.

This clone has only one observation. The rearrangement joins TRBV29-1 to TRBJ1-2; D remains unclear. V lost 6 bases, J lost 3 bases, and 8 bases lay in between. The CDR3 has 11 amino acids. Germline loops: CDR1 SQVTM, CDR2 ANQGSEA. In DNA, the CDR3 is TGCAGCGTCGGGTCGGACTATGGCTACACCTTC. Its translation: CSVGSDYGYTF.

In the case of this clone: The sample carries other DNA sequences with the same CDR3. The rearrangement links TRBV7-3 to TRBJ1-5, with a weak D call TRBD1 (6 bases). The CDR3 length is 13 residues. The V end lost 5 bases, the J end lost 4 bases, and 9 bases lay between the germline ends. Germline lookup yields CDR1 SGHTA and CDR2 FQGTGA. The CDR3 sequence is CASSQGQNQPQHF. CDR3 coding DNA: TGTGCCAGCAGCCAAGGACAGAATCAGCCCCAGCATTTT.

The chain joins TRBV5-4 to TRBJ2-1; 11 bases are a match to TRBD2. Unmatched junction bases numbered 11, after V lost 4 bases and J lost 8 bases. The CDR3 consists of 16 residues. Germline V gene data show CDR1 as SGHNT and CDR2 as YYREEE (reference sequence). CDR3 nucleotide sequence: TGTGCCAGCAGCAGTCGTGTAGCGGGAGGGCCGGATGAGCAGTTCTTC. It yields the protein CASSSRVAGGPDEQFF.

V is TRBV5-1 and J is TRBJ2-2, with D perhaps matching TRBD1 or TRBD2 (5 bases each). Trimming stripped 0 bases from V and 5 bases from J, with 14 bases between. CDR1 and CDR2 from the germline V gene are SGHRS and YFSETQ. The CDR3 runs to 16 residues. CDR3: CASSLEGTRGTGELFF. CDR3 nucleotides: TGCGCCAGCAGCTTGGAGGGGACCCGAGGGACCGGGGAGCTGTTTTTT.

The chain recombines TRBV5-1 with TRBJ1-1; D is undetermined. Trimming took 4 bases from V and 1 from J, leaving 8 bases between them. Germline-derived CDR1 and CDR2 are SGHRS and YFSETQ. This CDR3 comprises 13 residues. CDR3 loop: CASSPRQNTEAFF. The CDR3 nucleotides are TGCGCCAGCAGCCCCAGACAGAACACTGAAGCTTTCTTT.